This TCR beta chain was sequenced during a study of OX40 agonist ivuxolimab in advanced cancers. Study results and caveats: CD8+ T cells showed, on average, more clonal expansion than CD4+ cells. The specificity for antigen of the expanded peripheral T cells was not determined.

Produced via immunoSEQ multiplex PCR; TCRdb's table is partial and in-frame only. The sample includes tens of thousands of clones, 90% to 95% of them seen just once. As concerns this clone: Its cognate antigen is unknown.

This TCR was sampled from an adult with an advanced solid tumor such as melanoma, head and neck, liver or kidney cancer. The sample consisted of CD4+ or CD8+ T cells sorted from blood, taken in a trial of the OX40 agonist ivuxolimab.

The CDR3: CASSYSSATAYGYTF. The CDR3 DNA sequence: TGTGCCAGCAGTTACTCGTCCGCGACAGCCTATGGCTACACCTTC. The chain has TRBV6-5 and TRBJ1-2, with D possibly matching TRBD1 (5 bases). This CDR3 region has 15 residues. V lost 0 bases and J lost 4, with 12 bases in between. Germline assignment: CDR1 MNHEY and CDR2 SVGAGI.